These 11 T cell receptor beta chains came from one sample sequenced in a study of identifying expanded T cells in peripheral blood (dated by TCRdb to between 2019 and 2020). Libraries came from the immunoSEQ multiplex PCR assay. TCRdb provides this immuneACCESS table in a form limited to in-frame rearrangements. Some clones are lacking; in checked studies, under half of them reflect an unresolved V gene, and why the rest are absent is not known. The sample includes under 150,000 clones, with approximately 86% observed a single time. The ten biggest clones cover roughly 7.9% of the sample. Sequencing was carried out using blood. These receptor sequences come from a person aged 18 to 75 in good health.

This chain uses TRBV19 with TRBJ2-6; either TRBD1 or TRBD2 may fit D (5 bases each). V lost 5 bases to trimming and J lost 3 bases, with 8 bases between them. The CDR3 consists of 14 residues. Germline V gene data show CDR1 as LNHDA and CDR2 as SQIVND (reference sequence). CDR3 residues: CASSGTGGANVLTF. The CDR3 coding sequence is TGTGCCAGTAGTGGGACGGGTGGGGCCAACGTCCTGACTTTC.

The chain links TRBV5-6 to TRBJ2-5; TRBD2 matches at 7 bases. After removal of 4 bases from V and 5 bases from J, the junction contained 17 bases not matched to a gene. Germline assignment: CDR1 SGHDT and CDR2 YYEEEE. CDR3 length equals 17 residues. This chain's CDR3 is CASSEWTRNLPDETQYF. The CDR3 coding sequence is TGTGCCAGCAGCGAATGGACTAGAAACCTTCCCGATGAGACCCAGTACTTC. Full variable domain (outside the CDR3, taken from reference TRBV5-6 and TRBJ2-5): DAGVTQSPTHLIKTRGQQVTLRCSPKSGHDTVSWYQQALGQGPQFIFQYYEEEERQRGNFPDRFSGHQFPNYSSELNVNALLLGDSALYLCASSEWTRNLPDETQYFGPGTRLLVL.

The J gene is TRBJ2-3, the V gene TRBV7-9, with 9 bases identical to TRBD1. Germline V CDR1 and CDR2: SEHNR, FQNEAQ (reference sequence). V lost 10 bases to trimming and J lost 3 bases; unmatched junction nucleotides: 11. This CDR3 is 15 amino acids long. The CDR3 bases are TGTGCCACCGATTACAGGGGGCGCCGGACAGATACGCAGTATTTT. Translating it yields CATDYRGRRTDTQYF.

The chain employs TRBV29-1 and TRBJ2-1; D is tentatively TRBD1 or TRBD2 (6 bases each). CDR3 size: 13 residues. Trimming shortened V by 7 bases and J by 5 bases, and 15 bases separated the two germline ends. Germline V gene lookup returns CDR1 SQVTM and CDR2 ANQGSEA. Written as DNA, the CDR3 is TGCAGCGCCCGGGGGCCGACTAACAATGAGCAGTTCTTC. Its translation is CSARGPTNNEQFF.

V is TRBV27 and J is TRBJ2-1; D is uncertain. Germline V gene data show CDR1 as MNHEY and CDR2 as SMNVEV (reference sequence). With 4 bases removed from V and 4 bases from J, the gap between germline ends came to 11 bases. This CDR3 spans 14 amino acids. CDR3: CASSSHGIYNEQFF. The CDR3 region has the DNA TGTGCCAGCAGTTCTCACGGAATTTACAATGAGCAGTTCTTC.

The chain joins TRBV11-3 to TRBJ2-2; TRBD2 matches 12 bases. The V segment lost 1 base and the J segment 4 bases; nucleotides outside the gene matches: 10. The CDR3 runs 19 residues. Germline CDR1 reads SGHNT; CDR2 reads YENEEA. This CDR3 reads CASSLGALAGGATTGELFF. The CDR3 DNA sequence: TGTGCCAGCAGCTTAGGGGCACTAGCGGGGGGCGCTACCACCGGGGAGCTGTTTTTT.

The chain has TRBV28 and TRBJ2-7, with D possibly being TRBD1 or TRBD2 (5 bases each). CDR1 is MDHEN and CDR2 is SYDVKM in the germline V gene. This CDR3 region has 13 residues. Trimming cost V 8 bases and J 0 bases, with 11 bases left between them. DNA for the CDR3: TGTGCCAGCCTGAGGGGCGGCTCCTACGAGCAGTACTTC. It yields the protein CASLRGGSYEQYF.

This chain uses TRBV9 with TRBJ1-2; D is ambiguous. Trimming left V 0 bases short and J 1 base short, with 13 bases between. Germline values: CDR1 SGDLS, CDR2 YYNGEE. The CDR3 has 16 residues. In DNA, the CDR3 is TGTGCCAGCAGCGTAGCGTCAACCGTCCTTAACTATGGCTACACCTTC. Its translation: CASSVASTVLNYGYTF. The full variable domain, completed using reference TRBV9 and TRBJ1-2, is DSGVTQTPKHLITATGQRVTLRCSPRSGDLSVYWYQQSLDQGLQFLIQYYNGEERAKGNILERFSAQQFPDLHSELNLSSLELGDSALYFCASSVASTVLNYGYTFGSGTRLTVV.

The chain links TRBV7-2 to TRBJ2-7, with 11 nucleotides matching TRBD1. This CDR3 has 15 residues. The trim removed 5 bases at V and 3 bases at J, leaving 6 bases unmatched. CDR1 and CDR2 from the germline V gene are SGHTA and FQGNSA. This CDR3 is CASSQLGQGVYEQYF. CDR3 coding DNA: TGTGCCAGCAGCCAATTGGGACAGGGGGTCTACGAGCAGTACTTC.

The chain uses TRBV5-6 and TRBJ2-3; 9 positions agree with TRBD1. CDR1 SGHDT and CDR2 YYEEEE come from the germline V gene. CDR3 length: 16 amino acids. The trim removed 1 base at V and 4 bases at J, leaving 7 bases unmatched. CDR3 loop: CASSLKGDRAADTQYF. The CDR3 DNA reads TGTGCCAGCAGCTTGAAGGGGGACAGGGCCGCAGATACGCAGTATTTT.

The gene calls are TRBV2 and TRBJ2-3, with a tentative D call TRBD2 (5 bases). The V end was cut by 5 bases, the J end by 2 bases, with 11 bases between. Per the germline V gene, CDR1 is SNHLY and CDR2 is FYNNEI. The CDR3 totals 14 residues. The CDR3 reads CASSPDYSTDTQYF. The CDR3 DNA is TGTGCCAGCAGTCCAGACTACTCCACAGATACGCAGTATTTT.